One and the same sample provided the 11 T cell receptor beta chains below, sequenced in a study of monozygotic twins with cystic fibrosis. Sequencing was performed with immunoSEQ multiplex PCR; in TCRdb, only in-frame clones are kept and a portion is missing. The table has some 20,000 clones, 95% to 98% seen once; the top ten hold 1.9%. Sequenced sample: blood. These receptors were collected from a woman aged 25 to 39 with cystic fibrosis.

The rearrangement joins TRBV10-1 to TRBJ2-5, with TRBD2 identical over 7 bases. The CDR3 runs to 16 residues. Germline CDR1 reads WNHNN; CDR2 reads SYGVQD (reference sequence). Trimming removed 0 bases from V and 1 base from J; junction bases left unmatched: 5. The DNA for the CDR3 is TGCGCCAGCAGTGAGTCTGCGGGGGACTCCCAAGAGACCCAGTACTTC. This encodes CASSESAGDSQETQYF.

The chain combines TRBV4-1 with TRBJ1-5; no clear D. The CDR3 runs 13 residues. With 1 base removed from V and 11 bases from J, the gap between germline ends came to 12 bases. Germline CDR1 and CDR2: MGHRA and YSYEKL. The CDR3 protein is CASSQGSSPAQHF. CDR3 nucleotide sequence: TGCGCCAGCAGCCAAGGAAGCTCGCCAGCCCAGCATTTT.

The chain joins TRBV7-8 to TRBJ2-7; D assignment may be TRBD1 or TRBD2 (6 bases each). Trimming removed 5 bases from V and 5 bases from J, with 22 bases in between. CDR3 length: 16 residues. The V gene's germline CDR1 is SGHVS and CDR2 FQNEAQ. CDR3 nucleotide sequence: TGTGCCAGCAGCCTTTGGGGGGCAGGGACCAAGAACGAGCAGTACTTC. Translated: CASSLWGAGTKNEQYF.

This clone has only one observation. V usage is TRBV5-1 and J usage is TRBJ2-7, with 8 nucleotides matching TRBD2. The V segment lost 4 bases and the J segment 4 bases; nucleotides outside the gene matches: 4. This CDR3 spans 13 amino acids. The germline V gene encodes CDR1 SGHRS and CDR2 YFSETQ. DNA for the CDR3: TGCGCCAGCAGCCTGGGCGGGGGGTACGAGCAGTACTTC. It translates to CASSLGGGYEQYF. The full variable domain, completed using reference TRBV5-1 and TRBJ2-7, is KAGVTQTPRYLIKTRGQQVTLSCSPISGHRSVSWYQQTPGQGLQFLFEYFSETQRNKGNFPGRFSGRQFSNSRSEMNVSTLELGDSALYLCASSLGGGYEQYFGPGTRLTVT.

The chain couples TRBV4-1 to TRBJ1-4, with TRBD1 matching 7 bases. The CDR3 loop spans 14 amino acids. Looked up from germline, CDR1 is MGHRA and CDR2 is YSYEKL. Trimming at V came to 2 bases and at J to 11 bases, leaving 8 bases not matched to a gene. The CDR3 nucleotides are TGCGCCAGCAGCCAATCCCAGGGGGATGCGAAACTGTTTTTT. Its translation: CASSQSQGDAKLFF.

The J gene is TRBJ2-3, the V gene TRBV10-3; the match to TRBD1 covers 8 bases. CDR3 length: 15 residues. After removal of 0 bases from V and 2 bases from J, the junction contained 1 base not matched to a gene. CDR1 and CDR2 from the germline V gene are ENHRY and SYGVKD. CDR3 nucleotide sequence: TGTGCCATCAGTGAGTCCAGGGGGCACACAGATACGCAGTATTTT. Its translation: CAISESRGHTDTQYF.

The V and J genes are TRBV7-8 and TRBJ2-2; the D is unclear. Germline loops: CDR1 SGHVS, CDR2 FQNEAQ. Between the trimmed V and J ends, which lost 5 bases and 4 bases, there was a span of 11 bases. This CDR3 region has 14 residues. CDR3 coding DNA: TGTGCCAGCAGCATGACCAGAGTCACCGGGGAGCTGTTTTTT. Translated, it gives CASSMTRVTGELFF.

The CDR3 DNA sequence: TGTGCCACCTCCCCCGGGACAGGACTCTACAATGAGCAGTTCTTC. Protein: CATSPGTGLYNEQFF. This chain links TRBV5-6 with TRBJ2-1, with 8 bases that match TRBD1. The length of the CDR3 is 15 residues. CDR1 is SGHDT and CDR2 is YYEEEE in the germline V gene. Losses at the gene ends were 9 bases for V and 3 bases for J; bases not matched to a gene: 11.

The rearrangement links TRBV4-2 to TRBJ2-3; 9 bases align to TRBD2. Looked up from germline, CDR1 is LGHNA and CDR2 is YNFKEQ. Losses at the gene ends were 0 bases for V and 5 bases for J; bases not matched to a gene: 9. The CDR3 is 17 residues long. CDR3 region: CASSQDGRSGGVDTQYF. CDR3 DNA sequence: TGTGCCAGCAGCCAAGATGGCCGTAGCGGGGGTGTAGATACGCAGTATTTT.

The CDR3 nucleotides are TGTGCCAGCAGTGGGGGGGGATACTCTGGAAACACCATATATTTT. Its translation: CASSGGGYSGNTIYF. The gene calls are TRBV2 and TRBJ1-3; possible D gene TRBD1, 5 bases. Germline assignment: CDR1 SNHLY and CDR2 FYNNEI. This CDR3 contains 15 residues. V was trimmed by 4 bases and J by 0 bases, leaving 10 bases between them.

This clone came up once. V is TRBV5-6 and J is TRBJ2-7; tentative D call: TRBD1 (6 bases). The V end was cut by 2 bases, the J end by 2 bases, with 14 bases between. CDR1 SGHDT and CDR2 YYEEEE come from the germline V gene. The CDR3 spans 15 residues. CDR3 residues: CASSLLTGSTYEQYF. Written as DNA, the CDR3 is TGTGCCAGCAGCTTACTGACAGGCTCTACCTACGAGCAGTACTTC.